The 20 T cell receptor beta chains given below trace back to one sample, sequenced in a study of CD8 T cells in Susac syndrome (dated by TCRdb to about 2019). The library was obtained by the immunoSEQ multiplex PCR assay. RNA was extracted using the RNeasy kit, and about 0.5 to 1 ug of the RNA was reverse transcribed with random hexamers. TCRdb itself trimmed the public reads at Q25 with fastp, ran MiXCR and retained productive beta chains. Identical CDR3 proteins give one entry, which carries the most common genes and DNA. The sample has a few hundred thousand distinct CDR3 sequences on record, approximately 90% of them singletons. About 0.13% of the sample is taken by the ten largest. The sequencing sample was made of CD8+ T cells from PBMCs. The receptors were gathered from a human donor with multiple sclerosis.

The chain combines TRBV29-1 with TRBJ1-2, with 7 bases identical to TRBD1. After removal of 6 bases from V and 4 bases from J, the junction contained 8 bases not matched to a gene. The germline V gene has CDR1 SQVTM and CDR2 ANQGSEA. This CDR3 comprises 13 residues. CDR3 loop: CSVTTGTFYGYTF. As DNA, the CDR3 is TGCAGCGTGACGACAGGGACGTTCTATGGCTACACCTTC.

This clonotype was seen only a few times. V is TRBV5-6 and J is TRBJ1-2; D might be TRBD1 (5 bases). Trimming cost V 4 bases and J 6 bases, with 13 bases left between them. Per germline, CDR1 SGHDT and CDR2 YYEEEE. The CDR3 contains 13 residues. CDR3 sequence (DNA): TGTGCCAGCAGCCACGCCGGGACCCATGGCTACACCTTC. This codes for CASSHAGTHGYTF.

The genes are TRBV4-2 and TRBJ2-6; 7 nucleotides line up with TRBD1. Trimming cost V 3 bases and J 1 base; bases outside gene matches: 6. This CDR3 region has 17 residues. Per the germline V gene, CDR1 is LGHNA and CDR2 is YNFKEQ. CDR3 amino acids: CASSQWTGTSGANVLTF. DNA of the CDR3: TGTGCCAGCAGCCAGTGGACAGGAACATCTGGGGCCAACGTCCTGACTTTC.

V and J are TRBV12-3 or TRBV12-4 and TRBJ2-3; TRBD2 aligns across 10 bases. After removal of 6 bases from V and 0 bases from J, the junction contained 6 bases not matched to a gene. The CDR3 has 16 residues. The CDR3 reads CASRATSGTSTDTQYF. For the CDR3, the DNA is TGTGCCAGCAGGGCCACTAGCGGGACTAGCACAGATACGCAGTATTTT.

The genes are TRBV29-1 and TRBJ2-5; a possible D gene is TRBD2 (5 bases). V lost 3 bases and J lost 5, with 10 bases in between. This CDR3 spans 12 amino acids. Germline assignment: CDR1 SQVTM and CDR2 ANQGSEA. CDR3 sequence: CSVEGEAETQYF. The CDR3 bases are TGCAGCGTTGAGGGAGAGGCGGAGACCCAGTACTTC.

J is TRBJ2-3 and V is TRBV2, with D perhaps TRBD1 (5 bases). Germline V lookup: CDR1 SNHLY, CDR2 FYNNEI. Trimming pared 7 bases from V and 1 base from J, leaving 9 bases between. CDR3 size: 13 residues. CDR3 protein: CASMGLGTDTQYF. CDR3 DNA: TGTGCCAGCATGGGGCTGGGCACAGATACGCAGTATTTT.

This chain's CDR3 is CASTSYEDNHSPALYGYTF. The CDR3 DNA sequence: TGTGCCAGTACCTCCTATGAGGACAACCACTCTCCTGCTCTCTATGGCTACACCTTC. The chain recombines TRBV19 with TRBJ1-2; possible D gene TRBD1, 5 bases. Germline CDR1 LNHDA, CDR2 SQIVND (reference sequence). The CDR3 covers 19 residues. V gave up 7 bases and J gave up 4 bases, with 31 bases separating them.

The chain links TRBV7-8 to TRBJ1-2; 7 bases fit TRBD1. The CDR3 has 16 amino acids. Germline V gene sequence: CDR1 SGHVS, CDR2 FQNEAQ. V trimming: 3 bases; J trimming: 4 bases; junction bases outside the gene matches: 11. The CDR3 loop is CASSLDPQGVGYGYTF. For the CDR3, the DNA is TGTGCCAGCAGCTTGGATCCCCAGGGGGTTGGCTATGGCTACACCTTC.

This clonotype was detected only a few times. V is TRBV12-3 or TRBV12-4 and J is TRBJ2-1, with TRBD2 as a possible D gene (6 bases). The CDR3 runs 12 residues. With 7 bases removed from V and 9 bases from J, the gap between germline ends came to 13 bases. CDR3 in DNA: TGTGCCAGCACCCCCCCCGGGGGTGAGCAGTTCTTC. Translated: CASTPPGGEQFF.

The V gene is TRBV12-3 or TRBV12-4, the J gene TRBJ1-2, with D hard to call. The CDR3 runs to 14 residues. V was clipped by 3 bases and J by 4 bases, with 12 bases between them. This CDR3 is CASSFNRPPYGYTF. For the CDR3, the DNA is TGTGCCAGCAGTTTTAATCGGCCCCCCTATGGCTACACCTTC.

The V gene is TRBV3-1, the J gene TRBJ1-2, with D possibly being TRBD1 (6 bases). CDR1 is LGHDT, CDR2 YNNKEL, per germline (reference sequence). Trimming cost V 4 bases and J 3 bases, with 15 bases left between them. This CDR3 comprises 15 residues. For the CDR3, the DNA is TGTGCCAGCAGCCCCCTGGGGGGCGCGGACTATGGCTACACCTTC. It codes for CASSPLGGADYGYTF.

The rearrangement uses TRBV27 and TRBJ2-7; D remains unclear. The V and J ends lost 6 bases and 0 bases respectively, with 9 bases between them. The CDR3 has 13 residues. Germline CDR1 is MNHEY and CDR2 is SMNVEV (reference sequence). CDR3 sequence: CASRLRSSYEQYF. The CDR3 DNA sequence: TGTGCCAGCAGACTCCGGAGCTCCTACGAGCAGTACTTC.

The gene calls are TRBV12-5 and TRBJ1-2; 8 bases agree with TRBD1. V shed 6 bases and J 4 bases; nucleotides not matched to a gene: 13. The CDR3 is 16 residues long. Germline V gene sequence: CDR1 LGHNT, CDR2 FRNRAP. The CDR3 region is CASGGGQGVFGYGYTF. The CDR3 DNA follows: TGTGCTAGTGGGGGCGGACAGGGAGTTTTCGGCTATGGCTACACCTTC.

This sequence joins TRBV23-1 and TRBJ1-1, with D maybe TRBD1 (5 bases). TRBV23-1 is classed as an ORF, of uncertain function. The CDR3 runs to 20 residues. Trimming removed 0 bases at V and 1 base at J, with 24 bases between. Written as DNA, the CDR3 is TGCGCCAGCAGTCAATCGGCCCGTGGGGGGGGACTTATTCCGAACACTGAAGCTTTCTTT. Translated, it gives CASSQSARGGGLIPNTEAFF.

The chain is built from TRBV24-1 and TRBJ2-7, with TRBD1 as a possible D gene (5 bases). The CDR3 covers 18 residues. V gave up 0 bases and J gave up 0 bases, with 17 bases separating them. The germline gives CDR1 KGHDR, CDR2 SFDVKD. CDR3 amino acids: CATSDLRQIHSTSYEQYF. CDR3 in DNA: TGTGCCACCAGTGATTTGCGACAGATCCACAGTACCTCCTACGAGCAGTACTTC.

This clonotype has more than one count but fewer than ten. The chain couples TRBV6-5 to TRBJ2-7; D not certain. V lost 5 bases, J lost 7 bases, and 6 bases lay in between. The CDR3 totals 10 residues. Germline loops: CDR1 MNHEY, CDR2 SVGAGI. CDR3 coding DNA: TGTGCCAGCAGTCGTGGGGAGCAGTACTTC. This translates into CASSRGEQYF.

This clonotype was detected only once. The chain joins TRBV7-9 to TRBJ2-5; weak D call: TRBD2 (7 bases). The CDR3 is 14 residues long. V gave up 5 bases and J gave up 0 bases, with 10 bases separating them. Germline V gene data show CDR1 as SEHNR and CDR2 as FQNEAQ (reference sequence). The CDR3: CASSPGGNQETQYF. DNA for the CDR3: TGTGCCAGCAGCCCGGGGGGCAACCAAGAGACCCAGTACTTC.

The table lists this clonotype with a count of one. The chain couples TRBV6-5 to TRBJ1-1; 9 bases are shared with TRBD1. CDR1 and CDR2 (germline): MNHEY, SVGAGI. The CDR3 is 16 residues long. V lost 2 bases and J lost 2; bases outside the gene matches: 6. The CDR3 nucleotides read TGTGCCAGCAGTTACGCTTACAGGGGGCAAAACACTGAAGCTTTCTTT. Translated: CASSYAYRGQNTEAFF.

The chain joins TRBV2 to TRBJ2-2, with D perhaps being TRBD1 or TRBD2 (5 bases each). Germline V gene sequence: CDR1 SNHLY, CDR2 FYNNEI. V dropped 2 bases and J dropped 2 bases, with 12 bases sitting between them. CDR3 size: 16 residues. CDR3: CASSERLWGNTGELFF. The CDR3 DNA is TGTGCCAGCAGTGAACGACTATGGGGCAACACCGGGGAGCTGTTTTTT. The variable domain in full, completed from reference TRBV2 and TRBJ2-2, reads EPEVTQTPSHQVTQMGQEVILRCVPISNHLYFYWYRQILGQKVEFLVSFYNNEISEKSEIFDDQFSVERPDGSNFTLKIRSTKLEDSAMYFCASSERLWGNTGELFFGEGSRLTVL.

CDR3 sequence (DNA): TGTGCCAGCAGTCCGGGACTAGCGGGAGAAGATGCGGAGACCCAGTACTTC. Translating gives CASSPGLAGEDAETQYF. V is TRBV12-3 or TRBV12-4 and J is TRBJ2-5, with 14 bases aligning to TRBD2. CDR3 length: 17 amino acids. Trimming at V came to 5 bases and at J to 5 bases, leaving 10 bases not matched to a gene.